This T cell receptor beta chain stems from a study of blood T cell repertoires in COVID-19. Study-level background: Both acute and convalescent COVID-19 samples were obtained from the United States, Italy and Spain. The analysed material was cDNA or gDNA that came from T cells, B-cell-depleted T cells, or PBMCs.

Seattle-derived patients entered the study during active infection and were followed longitudinally. Authors' methods: Using reference gene primer amplification, nucleated cell counts were estimated. This table comes from immunoSEQ multiplex PCR, and its TCRdb copy is limited to in-frame clones, with some not included. From that table come the V and J calls and clone size; the DNA was used to work out D and trimming. The sample yields 300,000 to 350,000 clones, over 80% seen once. The J segment lost 3 bases and the V segment lost 2 bases, leaving 6 bases of the junction unmatched. The CDR3 extends over 18 amino acids. Germline V gene sequence: CDR1 SGHRS, CDR2 YFSETQ.

The clonotype comes from a man aged 30 to 45 with COVID-19, enrolled during active disease. The source material was peripheral blood. The rearrangement joins TRBV5-1 to TRBJ2-2; 14 bases match TRBD2. This CDR3 reads CASSFGTSGSRDTGELFF. CDR3 in DNA: TGCGCCAGCAGCTTCGGGACTAGCGGGAGCAGGGACACCGGGGAGCTGTTTTTT.